Presented here are 27 T cell receptor beta chains from one specimen sequenced in a study of vaccination effects on CD4 cells after COVID-19. Antigens for these TCRs are unknown. Antigen-specific CD4+ T cells were expanded (with viral peptide pools) by the ViraFEST assay ahead of sequencing. At the end of approximately 10 days of culture, CD4+ T cells were isolated. Sequencing used immunoSEQ multiplex PCR; TCRdb keeps in-frame clones, though not all of them. The repertoire consists of some 11,000 clones, with about 74% occurring once and the leading ten covering 20% to 25%. The sample was CD4+ T cells from PBMCs cultured with HCoV-229E spike peptides, taken before COVID-19 vaccination. The source is a human donor who received a COVID-19 vaccine.

CDR3 nucleotides: TGTGCCATCAGTTCGCAGGGAACGAACACTGAAGCTTTCTTT. This encodes CAISSQGTNTEAFF. The chain links TRBV10-3 to TRBJ1-1, with D tentatively TRBD1 (5 bases). Looked up from germline, CDR1 is ENHRY and CDR2 is SYGVKD. Trimming took off 5 bases at V and 1 base at J, with 11 bases between the two ends. The CDR3 sequence is 14 residues long.

The V gene is TRBV5-5, the J gene TRBJ1-2; no firm D call. CDR1 SGHKS and CDR2 YYEKEE come from the germline V gene (reference sequence). The V and J ends lost 4 bases and 1 base respectively, with 17 bases between them. The CDR3 is made up of 16 amino acids. The CDR3 bases are TGTGCCAGCAGCCACGCAACACACCGGGGTAACTATGGCTACACCTTC. Amino acids: CASSHATHRGNYGYTF.

In its sample, this clone was seen once. The rearrangement joins TRBV5-1 to TRBJ2-7; D is tentatively TRBD1 or TRBD2 (5 bases each). The V and J ends lost 2 bases and 2 bases respectively, with 11 bases between them. The CDR3 has 14 amino acids. Germline CDR1 reads SGHRS; CDR2 reads YFSETQ. In DNA, the CDR3 is TGCGCCAGCAGCTTTCGGGACCGCGCCTACGAGCAGTACTTC. Amino acids: CASSFRDRAYEQYF.

This rearrangement joins TRBV7-9 to TRBJ1-6; D gene unclear. Trimming removed 5 bases from V and 8 bases from J, with 13 bases in between. This CDR3 has 14 residues. CDR1 and CDR2 (germline): SEHNR, FQNEAQ (reference sequence). CDR3 in amino acids: CASSPQYGDSPLHF. The CDR3 coding sequence is TGTGCCAGCAGCCCACAATATGGGGATTCACCCCTCCACTTT.

CDR3 protein: CASRLTEAYAEAFF. DNA of the CDR3: TGTGCCAGCCGATTGACGGAGGCTTACGCTGAAGCTTTCTTT. The chain recombines TRBV27 with TRBJ1-1, with D uncertain. The V gene lost 8 bases and the J gene lost 6 bases, with 19 bases spanning the gap. Per germline, CDR1 MNHEY and CDR2 SMNVEV (reference sequence). The CDR3 consists of 14 residues.

The rearrangement joins TRBV11-2 to TRBJ1-2; no clear D gene. The CDR3 extends over 16 amino acids. Per germline, CDR1 SGHAT and CDR2 FQNNGV. Trimming removed 6 bases at V and 7 bases at J, with 24 bases between. The CDR3 sequence: CASSPIEVEGLPGYTF. CDR3 bases: TGTGCCAGCAGTCCAATTGAGGTGGAGGGTTTGCCTGGCTACACCTTC.

This chain uses TRBV5-5 with TRBJ2-1; 9 nucleotides line up with TRBD2. Germline trimming cut 4 bases from V and 9 bases from J; bases unmatched to any gene: 14. Germline V gene lookup returns CDR1 SGHKS and CDR2 YYEKEE (reference sequence). The CDR3 is 16 amino acids. The CDR3 sequence is CASSPSGTSLFGEQFF. DNA for the CDR3: TGTGCCAGCAGCCCCTCCGGGACTAGCCTCTTCGGTGAGCAGTTCTTC.

This clone was counted only a few times. The rearrangement uses TRBV11-2 and TRBJ1-2; D may be TRBD1 (5 bases). CDR1 is SGHAT, CDR2 FQNNGV, per germline. The CDR3 runs to 12 residues. V was clipped by 4 bases and J by 8 bases, with 11 bases between them. DNA for the CDR3: TGTGCCAGCAGCTGGGACGTGCGGGGCTACACCTTC. Encoded protein: CASSWDVRGYTF.

V and J are TRBV5-1 and TRBJ2-7; 10 bases agree with TRBD1. From germline, CDR1 is SGHRS and CDR2 YFSETQ. The J segment lost 3 bases and the V segment lost 4 bases, leaving 4 bases of the junction unmatched. This CDR3 comprises 14 residues. Here the CDR3 DNA reads TGCGCCAGCAGCGGGGGACAGGGGTACTACGAGCAGTACTTC. Protein sequence: CASSGGQGYYEQYF.

The rearrangement joins TRBV10-3 to TRBJ1-2; D is uncertain. The CDR3 is 13 amino acids. Germline V gene lookup returns CDR1 ENHRY and CDR2 SYGVKD. The ends were cut back, 1 base at V and 4 bases at J, with 7 bases in the middle. The chain's CDR3 is CAISEWDGYGYTF. Written as DNA, the CDR3 is TGTGCCATCAGTGAGTGGGATGGCTATGGCTACACCTTC.

The chain links TRBV7-2 to TRBJ1-4; tentatively, D is TRBD1 (6 bases). Deletions cut 5 bases from V and 5 bases from J, with 15 bases between. Germline assignment: CDR1 SGHTA and CDR2 FQGNSA. This CDR3 spans 15 amino acids. The CDR3: CASSKGDGPNEKLFF. CDR3 bases: TGTGCCAGCAGCAAGGGGGACGGGCCCAATGAAAAACTGTTTTTT.

The J gene is TRBJ1-2, the V gene TRBV7-8, with D unresolved. CDR1 is SGHVS, CDR2 FQNEAQ, per germline. The CDR3 is 14 amino acids. The V and J ends lost 3 bases and 0 bases respectively, with 8 bases between them. The CDR3, as DNA: TGTGCCAGCAGCTTGGGAACTTCTAACTATGGCTACACCTTC. Translated, it gives CASSLGTSNYGYTF.

The V call is TRBV7-2, the J call TRBJ1-1, with D maybe TRBD1 (6 bases). Trimming took off 5 bases at V and 4 bases at J, with 11 bases between the two ends. The CDR3 spans 13 residues. The germline gives CDR1 SGHTA, CDR2 FQGNSA. CDR3 bases: TGTGCCAGCAGCCGCCAACAGGGCACTGAAGCTTTCTTT. As protein: CASSRQQGTEAFF.

V usage is TRBV7-2 and J usage is TRBJ2-7; 10 bases match TRBD2. The CDR3 sequence is 14 residues long. In germline, CDR1 is SGHTA, CDR2 FQGNSA. Trimming at V came to 5 bases and at J to 2 bases, leaving 3 bases not matched to a gene. Here the CDR3 reads CASSLSGRAYEQYF. The CDR3 nucleotides read TGTGCCAGCAGCCTCAGCGGGAGGGCCTACGAGCAGTACTTC.

The gene calls are TRBV15 and TRBJ1-5, with a possible D match to TRBD1 (5 bases). The ends were cut back, 5 bases at V and 3 bases at J, with 14 bases in the middle. The CDR3 sequence is 15 residues long. Per germline, CDR1 LNHNV and CDR2 YYDKDF (reference sequence). CDR3 sequence reads: CATSPPGGNNQPQHF. In nucleotides, the CDR3 is TGTGCCACCAGCCCTCCCGGGGGGAACAATCAGCCCCAGCATTTT.

The sample holds a few counts of this clone. This chain links TRBV6-4 with TRBJ2-3; no reliable D call. Trimming removed 7 bases from V and 0 bases from J, with 17 bases in between. The V gene's germline CDR1 is MRHNA and CDR2 SNTAGT. The CDR3 is 16 residues long. The CDR3 nucleotides read TGTGCCAGCAACGTAAGATGGGCATCTAGCACAGATACGCAGTATTTT. Translating it yields CASNVRWASSTDTQYF.

This sequence joins TRBV2 and TRBJ2-3, with D tentatively TRBD2 (6 bases). This CDR3 spans 16 amino acids. V was cut by 2 bases and J by 2 bases, with 14 bases left in between. CDR1 is SNHLY, CDR2 FYNNEI, per germline. The CDR3: CASSEMAPRDTDTQYF. The CDR3 coding sequence is TGTGCCAGCAGTGAAATGGCACCGCGGGACACAGATACGCAGTATTTT.

The rearrangement links TRBV18 to TRBJ2-5, with 9 bases fitting TRBD1. The CDR3 is 17 amino acids. The germline gives CDR1 KGHSH, CDR2 LQKENI. The V segment lost 3 bases and the J segment 7 bases; nucleotides outside the gene matches: 15. The CDR3 DNA sequence: TGTGCCAGCTCACCCGGGACAGGGAAGGTCGTATACGGGACCCAGTACTTC. Translation: CASSPGTGKVVYGTQYF.

This clone appeared a few times. The chain couples TRBV6-4 to TRBJ2-2; D is uncertain. Germline CDR1 and CDR2: MRHNA and SNTAGT. Trimming shortened V by 6 bases and J by 5 bases, and 10 bases separated the two germline ends. This CDR3 is built from 13 residues. CDR3 residues: CASSSLATGELFF. The CDR3 DNA is TGTGCCAGCAGCTCTCTGGCGACCGGGGAGCTGTTTTTT.

This clone was observed a handful of times. The chain combines TRBV19 with TRBJ1-3; the match to TRBD1 covers 8 bases. The V gene's germline CDR1 is LNHDA and CDR2 SQIVND (reference sequence). V lost 6 bases to trimming and J lost 0 bases; unmatched junction nucleotides: 4. The CDR3 has 15 amino acids. The DNA of the CDR3 is TGTGCCAGTAGGCGGACAGGGAACTCTGGAAACACCATATATTTT. Its translation: CASRRTGNSGNTIYF.

As DNA, the CDR3 is TGTGCCAGCAGTTACTACCAGGGCGAAAAACTGTTTTTT. Translated, it gives CASSYYQGEKLFF. V gene TRBV6-5 combines with J gene TRBJ1-4, with a weak D call TRBD1 (5 bases). V lost 1 base and J 8 bases, leaving 8 bases between the germline ends. CDR1 and CDR2 (germline): MNHEY, SVGAGI. The CDR3 loop spans 13 amino acids.

This clone was counted only a few times. The chain is built from TRBV6-2 or TRBV6-3 and TRBJ1-6; D uncertain. Germline assignment: CDR1 MNHEY and CDR2 SVGEGT. V lost 6 bases and J 7 bases, leaving 16 bases between the germline ends. The CDR3 consists of 15 residues. This CDR3 reads CASSLRAPGNSPLHF. The CDR3 DNA reads TGTGCCAGCAGCCTTAGGGCCCCTGGAAATTCACCCCTCCACTTT.

The rearrangement joins TRBV5-1 to TRBJ2-3; the D is unclear. The CDR3 consists of 13 residues. Trimming removed 0 bases from V and 9 bases from J, with 11 bases in between. Germline CDR1 and CDR2: SGHRS and YFSETQ. CDR3 amino acids: CASSLGSPGTQYF. CDR3 coding DNA: TGCGCCAGCAGCTTGGGGAGCCCGGGCACGCAGTATTTT.

The V call is TRBV6-1, the J call TRBJ2-1; tentatively, D is TRBD1 (5 bases). The germline CDR1 and CDR2 sequences are MNHNS and SASEGT. V lost 1 base and J 1 base, leaving 17 bases between the germline ends. The CDR3 has 18 residues. The DNA of the CDR3 is TGTGCCAGCAGTGAAGGGGGCCCTTGGGCAGTTTCCTACAATGAGCAGTTCTTC. It is translated as CASSEGGPWAVSYNEQFF.

The chain joins TRBV24-1 to TRBJ2-2; D unclear. Trimming stripped 4 bases from V and 0 bases from J, with 2 bases between. There are 13 residues in the CDR3. Germline V gives CDR1 KGHDR, CDR2 SFDVKD. CDR3 residues: CATSETNTGELFF. Here the CDR3 DNA reads TGTGCCACCAGTGAGACGAACACCGGGGAGCTGTTTTTT.

This clone is a singleton in its sample. The V and J genes are TRBV30 and TRBJ2-7; D is possibly TRBD1 (5 bases). V was pared by 3 bases and J by 0 bases, with 9 bases between. This CDR3 spans 13 amino acids. Per the germline V gene, CDR1 is GTSNPN and CDR2 is SVGIG (reference sequence). The CDR3 protein is CAWSFGHSYEQYF. In nucleotides, the CDR3 is TGTGCCTGGAGCTTCGGACACTCCTACGAGCAGTACTTC.

The rearrangement uses TRBV6-2 or TRBV6-3 and TRBJ2-3; 15 nucleotides align to TRBD2. The CDR3 runs 17 residues. From germline, CDR1 is MNHEY and CDR2 SVGEGT. The J segment lost 1 base and the V segment lost 2 bases, leaving 1 base of the junction unmatched. The chain's CDR3 is CASSYRTSGGGTDTQYF. The CDR3 DNA sequence: TGTGCCAGCAGTTACCGGACTAGCGGGGGGGGCACAGATACGCAGTATTTT.